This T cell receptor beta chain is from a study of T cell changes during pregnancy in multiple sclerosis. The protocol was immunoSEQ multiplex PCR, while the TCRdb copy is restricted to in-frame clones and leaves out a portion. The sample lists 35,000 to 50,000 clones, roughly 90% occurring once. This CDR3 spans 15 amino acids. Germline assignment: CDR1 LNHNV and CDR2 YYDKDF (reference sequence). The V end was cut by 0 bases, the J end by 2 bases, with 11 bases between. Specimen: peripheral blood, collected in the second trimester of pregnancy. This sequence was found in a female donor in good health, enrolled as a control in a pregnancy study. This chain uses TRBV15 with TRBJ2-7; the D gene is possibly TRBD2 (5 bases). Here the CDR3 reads CATSRDPTGTYEQYF. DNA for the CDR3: TGTGCCACCAGCAGAGATCCCACGGGGACCTACGAGCAGTACTTC. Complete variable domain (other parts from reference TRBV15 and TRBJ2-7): DAMVIQNPRYQVTQFGKPVTLSCSQTLNHNVMYWYQQKSSQAPKLLFHYYDKDFNNEADTPDNFQSRRPNTSFCFLDIRSPGLGDTAMYLCATSRDPTGTYEQYFGPGTRLTVT.